The rows below give T cell receptor beta chains drawn from one sample of a study of T cell changes during pregnancy in multiple sclerosis. TCRdb's table, derived via immunoSEQ multiplex PCR, lists solely in-frame clones and lacks some. The table lists 50,000 to 70,000 clones, around 91% of them singletons, with about 1.2% in the top ten. The source was peripheral blood, collected after pregnancy. These receptors were taken from a female donor in good health, enrolled as a control in a pregnancy study. The CDR3 runs from the conserved cysteine through the conserved F or W. D genes are given only for firm matches. Expanded clones get a size class; other rows say once, few or many, or leave the size out.

TRBJ1-5,.,.,TRBV6-1,CASSRQAYSNQPQHF,TGTGCCAGCAGTAGACAGGCTTATAGCAATCAGCCCCAGCATTTT
TRBJ2-1,TRBD1,once,TRBV5-5,CASRTGQGILGSYNEQFF,TGTGCCAGCCGGACCGGACAGGGGATCCTAGGCTCCTACAATGAGCAGTTCTTC
TRBJ2-7,.,.,TRBV11-3,CASSQSATGAYEQYF,TGTGCCAGCAGCCAGTCGGCGACAGGAGCCTACGAGCAGTACTTC
TRBJ1-5,.,.,TRBV4-3,CASSQDRAGNQPQHF,TGCGCCAGCAGCCAGGACAGAGCGGGCAATCAGCCCCAGCATTTT
TRBJ1-4,.,.,TRBV9,CASSVGRATNEKLFF,TGTGCCAGCAGCGTAGGCAGGGCAACTAATGAAAAACTGTTTTTT
TRBJ2-3,TRBD1,.,TRBV9,CASSTDRDGTDTQYF,TGTGCCAGCAGCACGGACAGGGATGGAACAGATACGCAGTATTTT
TRBJ2-7,.,.,TRBV10-3,CAISESADEQYF,TGTGCCATCAGTGAGTCGGCGGACGAGCAGTACTTC
TRBJ1-2,.,once,TRBV10-3,CAISSRGNYGYTF,TGTGCCATCAGTTCCAGGGGAAACTATGGCTACACCTTC
TRBJ1-5,TRBD1,.,TRBV11-3,CASSSGTGKDQPQHF,TGTGCCAGCAGCTCCGGGACAGGGAAAGATCAGCCCCAGCATTTT
TRBJ1-2,.,.,TRBV10-3,CAILSVNYGYTF,TGTGCCATCCTTTCGGTTAACTATGGCTACACCTTC
TRBJ2-1,TRBD1,.,TRBV18,CASSSGTGVSYNEQFF,TGTGCCAGCTCATCCGGGACAGGGGTCTCCTACAATGAGCAGTTCTTC
TRBJ2-6,TRBD1,.,TRBV10-3,CAISLGTGASGANVLTF,TGTGCCATCAGCCTCGGGACAGGAGCCTCTGGGGCCAACGTCCTGACTTTC
TRBJ1-2,.,.,TRBV27,CASSSLQGASGYTF,TGTGCCAGCAGTTCTTTACAGGGCGCGAGTGGCTACACCTTC
TRBJ1-4,TRBD1,.,TRBV2,CASSEDRDVQKLFF,TGTGCCAGCAGTGAGGACAGGGATGTCCAAAAACTGTTTTTT
TRBJ1-1,.,.,TRBV7-2,CASSFGRGNTEAFF,TGTGCCAGCAGCTTTGGCAGGGGAAACACTGAAGCTTTCTTT
TRBJ2-1,TRBD2,.,TRBV15,CATSRDLTSGNNEQFF,TGTGCCACCAGCAGAGACCTTACTAGCGGGAACAATGAGCAGTTCTTC
TRBJ2-2,.,.,TRBV7-7,CASSLDPGTGELFF,TGTGCCAGCAGCTTAGATCCGGGGACCGGGGAGCTGTTTTTT
TRBJ1-4,.,.,TRBV9,CASSVETRNEKLFF,TGTGCCAGCAGCGTAGAGACACGTAACGAAAAACTGTTTTTT
TRBJ2-7,TRBD2,.,TRBV13,CASSLGSGGAPYEQYF,TGTGCCAGCAGCTTAGGTAGCGGGGGCGCTCCCTACGAGCAGTACTTC
TRBJ1-6,.,few,TRBV18,CASSSSYNSPLHF,TGTGCCAGCTCATCCTCTTATAATTCACCCCTCCACTTT
TRBJ1-6,.,.,TRBV5-1,CASSLESGSSSYNSPLHF,TGCGCCAGCAGCTTGGAATCAGGGTCAAGCTCCTATAATTCACCCCTCCACTTT
TRBJ2-7,TRBD1,.,TRBV7-9,CASSRLKTGTTYEQYF,TGTGCCAGCAGCCGCCTGAAGACAGGGACAACCTACGAGCAGTACTTC
TRBJ2-7,.,.,TRBV2,CASSLEQGYEQYF,TGTGCCAGCAGTCTAGAACAGGGTTACGAGCAGTACTTC
TRBJ1-1,.,.,TRBV11-2,CASSPGQPHTEAFF,TGTGCCAGCAGCCCCGGACAGCCGCACACTGAAGCTTTCTTT
TRBJ2-5,TRBD2,.,TRBV7-3,CASSLGLAGETQYF,TGTGCCAGCAGCTTGGGACTAGCGGGAGAGACCCAGTACTTC
TRBJ2-2,.,.,TRBV19,CASSNRDHGELFF,TGTGCCAGTTCCAACAGGGATCACGGGGAGCTGTTTTTT
TRBJ2-1,.,.,TRBV23-1,CASNQRGQPSSYNEQFF,TGCGCCAGCAATCAAAGGGGCCAGCCGAGCTCCTACAATGAGCAGTTCTTC
TRBJ2-7,TRBD2,.,TRBV5-1,CASRTASGRRSYEQYF,TGCGCCAGCAGAACGGCTAGCGGGCGACGGTCCTACGAGCAGTACTTC
TRBJ1-3,TRBD1,.,TRBV19,CASSETGQGRGNTIYF,TGTGCCAGTAGTGAAACGGGACAGGGGAGAGGAAACACCATATATTTT
TRBJ2-1,.,.,TRBV5-1,CASSAEQGSYNEQFF,TGCGCCAGCAGCGCAGAACAGGGTTCCTACAATGAGCAGTTCTTC
TRBJ1-2,TRBD1,.,TRBV27,CASSLSDRGSSFYGYTF,TGTGCCAGCAGTTTAAGTGACAGGGGTTCGAGCTTCTATGGCTACACCTTC
TRBJ2-7,TRBD1,.,TRBV15,CATSPGTGFSYEQYF,TGTGCCACCAGCCCCGGGACAGGGTTTTCCTACGAGCAGTACTTC
TRBJ1-5,TRBD1,.,TRBV6-1,CASSAEGGNSNQPQHF,TGTGCCAGCAGTGCGGAAGGGGGCAATAGCAATCAGCCCCAGCATTTT
TRBJ1-2,TRBD1,.,TRBV7-3,CASSSTGIADGGYTF,TGTGCCAGCAGCTCGACAGGGATTGCTGATGGTGGCTACACCTTC
TRBJ2-1,TRBD2,.,TRBV5-6,CASSWATSGGYNEQFF,TGTGCCAGCAGCTGGGCGACTAGCGGGGGATACAATGAGCAGTTCTTC